This T cell receptor beta chain appears in the sequencing data of a study of CD8 T cells in Susac syndrome. Study-wide points: The authors acknowledged that their TCR sequencing and HLA analysis involved a relatively small number of individuals.

Details on this clonotype: What it binds is not known. One end of the junction is discordant with germline, which a read error may explain.

An amount of RNA that ranged from roughly 0.5 to 1 ug was reverse transcribed with random hexamers. Amplification of the TCR beta CDR3 was carried out by immunoSEQ multiplex PCR, which spanned a total of 54 Vbeta and 13 Jbeta segments. TCRdb independently ran MiXCR on the immunoSEQ multiplex PCR reads; one entry per CDR3 protein. The table has approximately 100,000 distinct CDR3 sequences, about nine tenths seen once. Germline CDR1 LGHDT, CDR2 YNNKEL (reference sequence). CDR3 length: 14 amino acids. TCR beta from blood CD8+ and CD4+ T cells was sequenced. The CD8+ and CD4+ T cells were negatively isolated, with the TEMRA cells enriched by FACS.

This receptor was obtained from a human donor in good health. The chain employs TRBV3-1 and TRBJ2-7; the D gene is possibly TRBD2 (6 bases). The sequenced material came from CD4+ T cells from PBMCs. The CDR3 reads CASSRGTSSNEQYF. CDR3 bases: TGTGCCAGCAGCCGCGGGACTTCCTCCAACGAGCAGTACTTC.